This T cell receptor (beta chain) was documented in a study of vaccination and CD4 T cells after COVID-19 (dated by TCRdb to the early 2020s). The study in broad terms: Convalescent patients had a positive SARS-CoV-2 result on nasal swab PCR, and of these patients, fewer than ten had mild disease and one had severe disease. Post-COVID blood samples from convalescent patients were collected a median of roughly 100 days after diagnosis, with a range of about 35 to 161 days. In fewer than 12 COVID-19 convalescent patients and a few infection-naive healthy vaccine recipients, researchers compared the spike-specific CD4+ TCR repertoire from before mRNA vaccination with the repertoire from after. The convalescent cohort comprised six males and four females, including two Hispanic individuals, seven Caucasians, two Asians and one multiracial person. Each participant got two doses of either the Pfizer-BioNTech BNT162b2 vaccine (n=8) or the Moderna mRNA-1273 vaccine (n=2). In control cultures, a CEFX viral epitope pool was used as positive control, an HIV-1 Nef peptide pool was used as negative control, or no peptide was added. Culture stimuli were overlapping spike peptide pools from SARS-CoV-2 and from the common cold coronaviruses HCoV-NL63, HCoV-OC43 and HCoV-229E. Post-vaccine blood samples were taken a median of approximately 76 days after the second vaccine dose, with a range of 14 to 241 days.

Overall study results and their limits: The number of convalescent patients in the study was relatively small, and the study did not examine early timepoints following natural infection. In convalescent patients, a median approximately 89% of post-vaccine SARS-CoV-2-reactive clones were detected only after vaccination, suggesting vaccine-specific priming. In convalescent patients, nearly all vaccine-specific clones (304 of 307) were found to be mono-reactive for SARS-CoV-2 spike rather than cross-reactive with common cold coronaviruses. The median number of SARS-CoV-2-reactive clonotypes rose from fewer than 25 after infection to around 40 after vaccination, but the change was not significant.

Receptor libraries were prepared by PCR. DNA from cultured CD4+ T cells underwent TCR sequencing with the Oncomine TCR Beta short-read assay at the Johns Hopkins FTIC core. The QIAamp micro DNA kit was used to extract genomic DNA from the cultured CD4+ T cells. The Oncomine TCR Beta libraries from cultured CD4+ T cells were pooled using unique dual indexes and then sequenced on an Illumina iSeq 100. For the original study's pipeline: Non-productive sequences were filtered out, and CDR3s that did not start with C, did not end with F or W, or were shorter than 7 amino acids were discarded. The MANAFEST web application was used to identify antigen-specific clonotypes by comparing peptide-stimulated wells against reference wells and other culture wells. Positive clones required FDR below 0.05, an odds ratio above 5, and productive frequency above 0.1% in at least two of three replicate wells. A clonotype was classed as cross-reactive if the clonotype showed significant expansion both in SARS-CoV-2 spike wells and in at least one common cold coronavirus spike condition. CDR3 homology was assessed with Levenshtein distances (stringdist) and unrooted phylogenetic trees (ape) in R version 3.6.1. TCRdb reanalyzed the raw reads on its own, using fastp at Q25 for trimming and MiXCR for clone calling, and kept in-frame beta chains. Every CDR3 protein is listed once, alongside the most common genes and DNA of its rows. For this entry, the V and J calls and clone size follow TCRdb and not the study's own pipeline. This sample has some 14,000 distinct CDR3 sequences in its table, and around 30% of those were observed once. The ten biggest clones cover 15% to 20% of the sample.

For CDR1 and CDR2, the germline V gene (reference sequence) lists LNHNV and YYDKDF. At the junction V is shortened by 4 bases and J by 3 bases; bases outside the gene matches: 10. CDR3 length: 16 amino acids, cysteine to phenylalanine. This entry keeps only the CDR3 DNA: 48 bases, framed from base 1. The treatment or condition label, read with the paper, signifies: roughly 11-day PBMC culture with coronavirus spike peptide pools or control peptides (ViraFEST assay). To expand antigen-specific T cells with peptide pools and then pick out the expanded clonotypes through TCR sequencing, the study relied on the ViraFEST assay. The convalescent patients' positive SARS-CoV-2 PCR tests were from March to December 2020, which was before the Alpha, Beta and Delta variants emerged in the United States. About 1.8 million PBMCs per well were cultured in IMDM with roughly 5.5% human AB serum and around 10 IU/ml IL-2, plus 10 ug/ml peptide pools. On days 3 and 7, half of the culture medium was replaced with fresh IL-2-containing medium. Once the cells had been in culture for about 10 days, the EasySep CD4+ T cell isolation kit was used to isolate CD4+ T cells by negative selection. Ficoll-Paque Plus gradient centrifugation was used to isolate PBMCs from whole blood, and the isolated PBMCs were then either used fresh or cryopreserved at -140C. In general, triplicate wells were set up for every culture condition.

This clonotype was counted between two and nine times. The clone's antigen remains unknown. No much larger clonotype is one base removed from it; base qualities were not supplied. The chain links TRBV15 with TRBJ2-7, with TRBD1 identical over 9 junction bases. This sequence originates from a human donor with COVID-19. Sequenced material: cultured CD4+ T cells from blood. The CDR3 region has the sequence CATSTNPGQGIYEQYF. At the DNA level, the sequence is TGTGCCACCAGCACAAACCCGGGACAGGGAATCTACGAGCAGTACTTC.